A single sample gave rise to the 30 T cell receptor beta chains below, sequenced in a study of Graves' ophthalmopathy and Graves' hyperthyroidism. RNA transcripts provided the template for amplifying TCR beta CDR3 regions. The library came from an HTBI-primed first-round RT-PCR and a second-round multiplex PCR. TCRdb processed the multiplex PCR reads anew with MiXCR; each CDR3 protein has one entry. The data hold 340,000 or so distinct CDR3 sequences, with roughly a sixth observed a single time. The sample comprised peripheral blood. Receptors originate from an adult man with Graves' ophthalmopathy.

Concerning this clonotype itself: One end of the junction does not line up with germline, which may come from a read error. V gene TRBV28 combines with J gene TRBJ1-2; D may be TRBD1 (5 bases). The CDR3 is 14 residues long. Germline V CDR1 and CDR2: MDHEN, SYDVKM. The CDR3 is CASIPRGPNYGYSF. The CDR3 DNA sequence: TGTGCCAGCATCCCACGGGGACCTAACTATGGCTACAGCTTC.

Ten or more counts support this clonotype. The chain has TRBV19 and TRBJ2-7, with D possibly being TRBD2 (6 bases). The CDR3 has 14 amino acids. The germline CDR1 and CDR2 sequences are LNHDA and SQIVND (reference sequence). The V end was cut by 2 bases, the J end by 4 bases, with 12 bases between. The CDR3 reads CASSIKEGIYEQYF. DNA of the CDR3: TGTGCCAGTAGTATAAAGGAGGGGATATACGAGCAGTACTTC.

The sample holds many counts of this clonotype. In DNA form, the CDR3 reads TGTGCTAGTGGTTTTCAGGGAAAAACCACCTACGAGCAGTACTTC. Its protein is CASGFQGKTTYEQYF. This chain connects TRBV12-5 to TRBJ2-7; maybe TRBD1 (5 bases). V shed 3 bases and J shed 2 bases, with 14 bases lying between them. From germline, CDR1 is LGHNT and CDR2 FRNRAP. The CDR3 loop spans 15 amino acids.

This clonotype was found many times. The chain carries TRBV6-2 or TRBV6-3 and TRBJ1-5; 7 bases are shared with TRBD1. This CDR3 comprises 14 residues. CDR1 is MNHEY, CDR2 SVGEGT, per germline. J was trimmed by 4 bases and V by 1 base; bases with no gene match: 1. The CDR3 loop reads CASSYLQGNQPQHF. For the CDR3, the DNA is TGTGCCAGCAGTTACTTACAGGGGAATCAGCCCCAGCATTTT.

The sample holds many counts of this clonotype. The CDR3 nucleotides are TGTGCCAGCAGCTTAGGCCCCCCGGAGATCTACGAGCAGTACTTC. It is translated as CASSLGPPEIYEQYF. The V gene is TRBV11-2, the J gene TRBJ2-7; no clear D. The CDR3 totals 15 residues. V was trimmed by 1 base and J by 3 bases, leaving 13 bases between them. CDR1 and CDR2 from the germline V gene are SGHAT and FQNNGV.

The chain carries TRBV12-3 or TRBV12-4 and TRBJ2-5; 7 positions match TRBD1. The CDR3 sequence is 15 residues long. V lost 7 bases and J lost 5; bases outside the gene matches: 13. The CDR3 protein is CASIDGQDWGETQYF. The CDR3 coding sequence is TGTGCCAGCATCGACGGACAGGATTGGGGGGAGACCCAGTACTTC.

This sequence joins TRBV11-2 and TRBJ1-2; TRBD1 might be the D (6 bases). This CDR3 has 17 amino acids. Between the trimmed V and J ends, which lost 1 base and 4 bases, there was a span of 19 bases. Germline V lookup: CDR1 SGHAT, CDR2 FQNNGV. The chain's CDR3 is CASSLGGRGGDGYGYTF. The CDR3 DNA sequence: TGTGCCAGCAGCTTAGGAGGCCGGGGGGGCGACGGCTATGGCTACACCTTC.

This clonotype has a count of ten or more. The V call is TRBV20-1, the J call TRBJ2-2; 14 nucleotides match TRBD2. This CDR3 comprises 17 residues. V lost 1 base to trimming and J lost 7 bases; unmatched junction nucleotides: 8. The germline V gene has CDR1 DFQATT and CDR2 SNEGSKA (reference sequence). The CDR3 bases are TGCAGTGCTAGAGGTCCGGGACTAGCGGGAGCAGGCGGGGAGCTGTTTTTT. Protein product: CSARGPGLAGAGGELFF.

The chain recombines TRBV5-1 with TRBJ2-7; 11 nucleotides match TRBD1. The germline V gene encodes CDR1 SGHRS and CDR2 YFSETQ. The J segment lost 7 bases and the V segment lost 0 bases, leaving 3 bases of the junction unmatched. The CDR3 is 14 residues long. This chain's CDR3 is CASSLGGTGGEQYF. In DNA, the CDR3 is TGCGCCAGCAGCTTGGGAGGGACAGGGGGTGAGCAGTACTTC.

This clonotype was counted ten times or more. This chain connects TRBV12-3 or TRBV12-4 to TRBJ1-5, with D maybe TRBD1 (6 bases). V lost 9 bases, J lost 3 bases, and 24 bases lay in between. This CDR3 contains 17 residues. CDR3: CARHREPVGTLNQPQHF. CDR3 bases: TGTGCCAGGCACCGAGAACCGGTAGGGACACTCAATCAGCCCCAGCATTTT.

Ten or more counts support this clonotype. The V and J genes are TRBV6-2 or TRBV6-3 and TRBJ1-6, with D unresolved. Germline values: CDR1 MNHEY, CDR2 SVGEGT. This CDR3 is built from 14 residues. The germline V and J ends were trimmed by 0 bases and 12 bases, with 12 bases remaining between them. CDR3: CASSYSRETLPLHF. DNA for the CDR3: TGTGCCAGCAGTTACTCGAGGGAAACTTTACCCCTCCACTTT.

This clonotype showed up many times. The chain is built from TRBV6-1 and TRBJ2-2; 11 positions agree with TRBD1. Trimming at V came to 8 bases and at J to 3 bases, leaving 2 bases not matched to a gene. Per germline, CDR1 MNHNS and CDR2 SASEGT. The CDR3 runs to 14 residues. The CDR3 coding sequence is TGTGCCAGCGGGGGACAGGGGGACACCGGGGAGCTGTTTTTT. Encoded protein: CASGGQGDTGELFF.

The sample holds many counts of this clonotype. This rearrangement joins TRBV11-2 to TRBJ1-1, with D hard to call. The CDR3 length is 14 residues. V was cut by 2 bases and J by 7 bases, with 14 bases left in between. Germline V gives CDR1 SGHAT, CDR2 FQNNGV. The CDR3 DNA follows: TGTGCCAGCAGCTTATCAAACAGAGCCAATGAAGCTTTCTTT. Its protein product is CASSLSNRANEAFF.

This clonotype was seen many times. The J gene is TRBJ2-7, the V gene TRBV18; D tentatively fits TRBD1 or TRBD2 (5 bases each). The germline gives CDR1 KGHSH, CDR2 LQKENI. Trimming took 3 bases from V and 6 from J, leaving 15 bases between them. This CDR3 has 14 residues. Here the CDR3 reads CASSPGTDQLEQYF. CDR3 sequence (DNA): TGTGCCAGCTCACCCGGGACGGACCAACTCGAGCAGTACTTC.

On this clonotype itself: Because it lacks the conserved phenylalanine or tryptophan at the end, this CDR3 is likely a read error. The gene calls are TRBV11-2 and TRBJ1-1, with unresolved D. This CDR3 contains 15 residues. CDR1 and CDR2 (germline): SGHAT, FQNNGV. The CDR3 DNA reads as TGCGCCAGCAGCCCCCGGTGGGCGGGGAACACTGAAGCTTTCATT. Amino acid sequence: CASSPRWAGNTEAFI.

On this clonotype: An end of the junction differs from the germline gene, which may be a read error. This chain links TRBV6-9 with TRBJ2-7; 7 bases are a match to TRBD2. Germline loops: CDR1 MNHGY, CDR2 SVAAGI. This CDR3 is 15 amino acids long. The CDR3 region is CASSSRAGHSYEQQF. CDR3 nucleotides: TGTGCCAGCAGTTCTAGAGCGGGGCACTCCTACGAGCAGCAATTC.

This clonotype appeared many times. The chain couples TRBV5-1 to TRBJ1-3; D is undetermined. With 4 bases removed from V and 0 bases from J, the gap between germline ends came to 14 bases. Germline CDR1 reads SGHRS; CDR2 reads YFSETQ. This CDR3 has 16 amino acids. The CDR3 nucleotides are TGCGCCAGCAGCGTCCAACCGGGCAGCTCTGGAAACACCATATATTTT. This encodes CASSVQPGSSGNTIYF.

This clonotype was recorded many times. The chain uses TRBV6-2 or TRBV6-3 and TRBJ1-6; TRBD1 matches at 10 bases. This CDR3 has 15 amino acids. Germline trimming cut 5 bases from V and 10 bases from J; bases unmatched to any gene: 8. Germline CDR1 and CDR2: MNHEY and SVGEGT. The CDR3 protein is CASSTRQGARSPLHF. CDR3 in DNA: TGTGCCAGCAGTACAAGACAGGGGGCGAGGTCACCCCTCCACTTT.

The V gene is TRBV11-2, the J gene TRBJ2-2; 8 bases match TRBD2. Per the germline V gene, CDR1 is SGHAT and CDR2 is FQNNGV. The CDR3 extends over 16 amino acids. Losses at the gene ends were 5 bases for V and 9 bases for J; bases not matched to a gene: 14. CDR3 sequence: CASSLTRLASRRELFF. CDR3 DNA sequence: TGTGCCAGCAGCCTGACCCGACTAGCGAGTAGAAGGGAGCTGTTTTTT.

This clonotype was detected ten times or more. The chain links TRBV4-1 to TRBJ1-2, with TRBD1 as a possible D gene (6 bases). In germline, CDR1 is MGHRA, CDR2 YSYEKL. The V and J ends lost 0 bases and 4 bases respectively, with 12 bases between them. The CDR3 covers 15 residues. The CDR3: CASSQDGGASYGYTF. The CDR3 region has the DNA TGCGCCAGCAGCCAAGATGGGGGCGCGAGCTATGGCTACACCTTC.

CDR3 protein: CASRPPGTGKETQYF. Here the CDR3 DNA reads TGTGCCAGCAGGCCGCCCGGGACAGGGAAAGAGACCCAGTACTTC. This chain uses TRBV28 with TRBJ2-5; 9 bases are shared with TRBD1. With V trimmed by 6 bases and J by 3 bases, 8 bases remained unmatched. The CDR3 is 15 amino acids. Germline CDR1 reads MDHEN; CDR2 reads SYDVKM.

The sample holds many counts of this clonotype. The chain has TRBV28 and TRBJ2-3; 7 bases fit TRBD2. The CDR3 contains 13 residues. V shed 4 bases and J 3 bases; nucleotides not matched to a gene: 1. The germline CDR1 and CDR2 sequences are MDHEN and SYDVKM. In DNA, the CDR3 is TGTGCCAGCAGTTCGGGGGGAACAGATACGCAGTATTTT. Its protein is CASSSGGTDTQYF.

The chain recombines TRBV28 with TRBJ1-6; D is possibly TRBD1 (5 bases). Trimming took 7 bases from V and 6 from J, leaving 13 bases between them. The CDR3 spans 14 residues. Germline values: CDR1 MDHEN, CDR2 SYDVKM. In nucleotides, the CDR3 is TGTGCCAGCACCAACGGGGGGAGTAATTCACCCCTCCACTTT. Translating it yields CASTNGGSNSPLHF.

This clonotype was counted at least ten times. The V and J genes are TRBV9 and TRBJ2-7, with 8 bases identical to TRBD1. The CDR3 consists of 15 residues. Germline CDR1 is SGDLS and CDR2 is YYNGEE. Germline trimming cut 2 bases from V and 5 bases from J; bases unmatched to any gene: 9. In DNA, the CDR3 is TGTGCCAGCAGCGTCCCCCCGGACAGGGTCAACGAGCAGTACTTC. Amino acid sequence: CASSVPPDRVNEQYF.

This clonotype was counted at least ten times. This sequence joins TRBV19 and TRBJ1-1; D is ambiguous. Germline V lookup: CDR1 LNHDA, CDR2 SQIVND (reference sequence). The CDR3 runs to 12 residues. V was shortened by 8 bases and J by 3 bases, with 10 bases between the two germline ends. CDR3 in amino acids: CASLKGYTEAFF. The CDR3 DNA follows: TGTGCCAGTCTTAAGGGATACACTGAAGCTTTCTTT.

This clonotype has a count of ten or more. This rearrangement joins TRBV11-2 to TRBJ1-2, with 9 bases aligning to TRBD1. Losses at the gene ends were 5 bases for V and 4 bases for J; bases not matched to a gene: 8. The CDR3 is made up of 15 amino acids. The V gene's germline CDR1 is SGHAT and CDR2 FQNNGV. CDR3 bases: TGTGCCAGCAGCCCCAGGACAGGGGATCGCTATGGCTACACCTTC. This encodes CASSPRTGDRYGYTF.

This clonotype was observed many times. The genes are TRBV9 and TRBJ1-2; tentatively, D is TRBD1 (5 bases). Trimming took 2 bases from V and 4 from J, leaving 15 bases between them. There are 15 residues in the CDR3. The germline CDR1 and CDR2 sequences are SGDLS and YYNGEE. The CDR3 here is CASSVSRGGSYGYTF. The CDR3 DNA is TGTGCCAGCAGCGTCTCGCGGGGGGGGAGCTATGGCTACACCTTC.

This clonotype was detected many times. The V call is TRBV11-3, the J call TRBJ2-5; D is uncertain. CDR3 length: 13 residues. The V gene lost 5 bases and the J gene lost 4 bases, with 11 bases spanning the gap. Germline loops: CDR1 SGHNT, CDR2 YENEEA. DNA of the CDR3: TGTGCCAGCAGCATCGGACCCAGAGAGACCCAGTACTTC. Protein product: CASSIGPRETQYF.

This clonotype showed up many times. Compared with germline, one end of the junction differs, possibly owing to a read error. The rearrangement links TRBV20-1 to TRBJ2-7; D might be TRBD2 (5 bases). The CDR3 spans 14 residues. CDR1 is DFQATT and CDR2 is SNEGSKA in the germline V gene (reference sequence). The CDR3 DNA reads as TGCAGTGCGAGAGAGGGTTTTGGGCGGTACGAGCAGTACTTC. Translation gives CSAREGFGRYEQYF.

This clonotype was counted at least ten times. Its ends do not fully match the called genes, so a read error is possible. The chain carries TRBV2 and TRBJ2-7, with 7 bases aligning to TRBD2. CDR1 and CDR2 (germline): SNHLY, FYNNEI. The CDR3 has 11 residues. Written as DNA, the CDR3 is TGTGCCAGCAGTGAATTGGAGGGGAGGGACTTC. Its translation: CASSELEGRDF. Full variable domain (rest looked up from reference TRBV2 and TRBJ2-7): EPEVTQTPSHQVTQMGQEVILRCVPISNHLYFYWYRQILGQKVEFLVSFYNNEISEKSEIFDDQFSVERPDGSNFTLKIRSTKLEDSAMYFCASSELEGRDFGPGTRLTVT.